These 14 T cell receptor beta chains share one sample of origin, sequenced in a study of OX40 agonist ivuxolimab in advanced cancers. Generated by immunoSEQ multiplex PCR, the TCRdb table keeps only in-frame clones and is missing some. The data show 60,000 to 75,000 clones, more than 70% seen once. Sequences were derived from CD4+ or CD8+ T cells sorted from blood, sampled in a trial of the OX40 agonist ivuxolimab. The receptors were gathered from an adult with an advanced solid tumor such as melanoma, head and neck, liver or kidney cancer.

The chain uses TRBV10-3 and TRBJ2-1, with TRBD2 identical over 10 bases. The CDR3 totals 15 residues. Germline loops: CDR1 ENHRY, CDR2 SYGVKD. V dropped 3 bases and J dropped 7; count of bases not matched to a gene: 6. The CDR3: CAISEPSGRGNEQFF. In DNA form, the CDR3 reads TGTGCCATCAGTGAACCGAGCGGGAGGGGGAATGAGCAGTTCTTC.

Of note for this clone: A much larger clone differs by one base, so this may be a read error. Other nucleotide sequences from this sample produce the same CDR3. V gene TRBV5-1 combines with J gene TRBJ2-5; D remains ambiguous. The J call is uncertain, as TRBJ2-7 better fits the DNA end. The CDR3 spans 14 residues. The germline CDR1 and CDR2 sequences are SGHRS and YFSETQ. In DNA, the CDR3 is TGCGCCAGCAGCTTAGGACGGTTCTCCTACGAGCAGTACTTC. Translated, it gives CASSLGRFSYEQYF.

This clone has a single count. DNA for the CDR3: TGTGCCATCAGTGCTGGGGACCGGGGGCTTGGGGCCGGGGAGCTGTTTTTT. It codes for CAISAGDRGLGAGELFF. The chain has TRBV10-3 and TRBJ2-2; D possibly matches TRBD1 or TRBD2 (6 bases each). Germline V lookup: CDR1 ENHRY, CDR2 SYGVKD. The CDR3 sequence is 17 residues long. V was cut by 4 bases and J by 6 bases, with 21 bases left in between.

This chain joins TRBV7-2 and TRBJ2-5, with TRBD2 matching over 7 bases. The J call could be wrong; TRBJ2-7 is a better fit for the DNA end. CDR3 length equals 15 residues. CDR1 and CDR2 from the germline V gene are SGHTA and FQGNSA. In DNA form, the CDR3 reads TGTGCCAGCAGCAAAACCGGGACTAACCCCCACGAGCAGTACTTC. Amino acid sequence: CASSKTGTNPHEQYF.

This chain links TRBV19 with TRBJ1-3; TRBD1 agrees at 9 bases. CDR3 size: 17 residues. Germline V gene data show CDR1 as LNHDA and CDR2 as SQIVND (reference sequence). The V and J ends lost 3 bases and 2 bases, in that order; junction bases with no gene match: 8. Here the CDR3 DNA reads TGTGCCAGTAGTATGGGGACCGGGACAGGGACTGGAAACACCATATATTTT. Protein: CASSMGTGTGTGNTIYF.

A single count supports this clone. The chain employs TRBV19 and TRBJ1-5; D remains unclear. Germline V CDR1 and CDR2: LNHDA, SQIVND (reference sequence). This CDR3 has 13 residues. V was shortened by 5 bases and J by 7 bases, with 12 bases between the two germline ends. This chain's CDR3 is CASSARSGQPQHF. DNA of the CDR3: TGTGCCAGTAGTGCCCGATCTGGGCAGCCCCAGCATTTT.

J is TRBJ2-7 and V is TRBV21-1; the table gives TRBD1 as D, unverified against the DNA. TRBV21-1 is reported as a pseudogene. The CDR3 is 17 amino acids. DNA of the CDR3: TGTGCCAGCAGCAAGGGTGGGTGGACAGTTAACTCCTACGAGCAGTACTTC. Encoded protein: CASSKGGWTVNSYEQYF.

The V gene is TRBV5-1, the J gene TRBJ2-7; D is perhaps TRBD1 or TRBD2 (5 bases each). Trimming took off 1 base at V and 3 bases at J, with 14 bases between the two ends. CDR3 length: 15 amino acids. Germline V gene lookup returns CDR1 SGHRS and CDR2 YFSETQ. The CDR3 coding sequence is TGCGCCAGCAGCTTGACGAGGGCAGGGTACTACGAGCAGTACTTC. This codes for CASSLTRAGYYEQYF.

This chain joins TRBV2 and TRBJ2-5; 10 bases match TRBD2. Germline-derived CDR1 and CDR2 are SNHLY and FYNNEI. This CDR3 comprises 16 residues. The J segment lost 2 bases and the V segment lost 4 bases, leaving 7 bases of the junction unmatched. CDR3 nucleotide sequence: TGTGCCAGCAGTGTCTCACTAGCGGGGACACAAGAGACCCAGTACTTC. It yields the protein CASSVSLAGTQETQYF.

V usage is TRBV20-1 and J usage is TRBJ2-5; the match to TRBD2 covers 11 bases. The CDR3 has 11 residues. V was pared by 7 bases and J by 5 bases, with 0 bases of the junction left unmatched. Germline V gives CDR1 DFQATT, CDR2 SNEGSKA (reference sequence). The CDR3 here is CSGTSGETQYF. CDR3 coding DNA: TGCAGTGGGACTAGCGGGGAGACCCAGTACTTC.

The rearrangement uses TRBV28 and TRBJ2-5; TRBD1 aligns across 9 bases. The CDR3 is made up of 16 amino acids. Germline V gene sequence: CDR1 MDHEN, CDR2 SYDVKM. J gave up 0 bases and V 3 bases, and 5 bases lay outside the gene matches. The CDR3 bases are TGTGCCAGCAGTTTCTCCGGACAGGGGTACCAAGAGACCCAGTACTTC. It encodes CASSFSGQGYQETQYF.

The CDR3 region has the DNA TGCGCCAGCAGCTTGGAGCTTAGCTGGATGGAGCAGTACTTC. Translated, it gives CASSLELSWMEQYF. The chain joins TRBV5-1 to TRBJ2-7, with D uncertain. Per the germline V gene, CDR1 is SGHRS and CDR2 is YFSETQ. The V gene lost 0 bases and the J gene lost 7 bases, with 14 bases spanning the gap. There are 14 residues in the CDR3. The whole variable domain, filled in from reference TRBV5-1 and TRBJ2-7, reads KAGVTQTPRYLIKTRGQQVTLSCSPISGHRSVSWYQQTPGQGLQFLFEYFSETQRNKGNFPGRFSGRQFSNSRSEMNVSTLELGDSALYLCASSLELSWMEQYFGPGTRLTVT.

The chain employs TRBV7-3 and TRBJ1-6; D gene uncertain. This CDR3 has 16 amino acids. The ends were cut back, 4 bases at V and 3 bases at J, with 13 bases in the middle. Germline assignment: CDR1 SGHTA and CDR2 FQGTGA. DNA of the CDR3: TGTGCCAGCAGCTCCGACGGCCCGCTCTATAATTCACCCCTCCACTTT. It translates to CASSSDGPLYNSPLHF.

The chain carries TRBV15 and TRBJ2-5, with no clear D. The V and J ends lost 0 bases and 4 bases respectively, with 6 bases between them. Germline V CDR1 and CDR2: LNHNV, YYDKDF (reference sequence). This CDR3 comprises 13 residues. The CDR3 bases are TGTGCCACCAGCAGAGACCCTCGAGAGACCCAGTACTTC. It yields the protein CATSRDPRETQYF.